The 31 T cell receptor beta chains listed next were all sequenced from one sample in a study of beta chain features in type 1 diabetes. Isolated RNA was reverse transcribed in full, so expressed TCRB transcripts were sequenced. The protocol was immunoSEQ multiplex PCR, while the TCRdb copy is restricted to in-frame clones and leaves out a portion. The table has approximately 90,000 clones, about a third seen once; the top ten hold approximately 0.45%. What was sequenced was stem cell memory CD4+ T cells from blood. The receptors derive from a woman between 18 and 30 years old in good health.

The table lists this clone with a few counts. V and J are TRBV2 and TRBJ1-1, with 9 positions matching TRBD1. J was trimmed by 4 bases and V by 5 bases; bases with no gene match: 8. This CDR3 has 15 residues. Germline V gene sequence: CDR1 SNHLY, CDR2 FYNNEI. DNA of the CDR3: TGTGCCAGCAGTCCCAACGGACAGGGGAGCACTGAAGCTTTCTTT. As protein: CASSPNGQGSTEAFF.

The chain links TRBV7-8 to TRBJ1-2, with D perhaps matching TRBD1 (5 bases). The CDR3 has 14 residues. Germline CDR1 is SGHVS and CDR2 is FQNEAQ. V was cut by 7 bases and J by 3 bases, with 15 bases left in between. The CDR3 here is CASTFSRDDYGYTF. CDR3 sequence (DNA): TGTGCCAGCACCTTTTCCAGGGATGACTATGGCTACACCTTC.

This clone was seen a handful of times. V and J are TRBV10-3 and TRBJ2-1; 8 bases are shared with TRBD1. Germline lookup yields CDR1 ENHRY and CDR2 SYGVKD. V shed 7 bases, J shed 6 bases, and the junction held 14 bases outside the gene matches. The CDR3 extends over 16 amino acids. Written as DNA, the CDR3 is TGTGCCATCACTGACGAACTGGGACAGGCGGGCAATGAGCAGTTCTTC. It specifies CAITDELGQAGNEQFF.

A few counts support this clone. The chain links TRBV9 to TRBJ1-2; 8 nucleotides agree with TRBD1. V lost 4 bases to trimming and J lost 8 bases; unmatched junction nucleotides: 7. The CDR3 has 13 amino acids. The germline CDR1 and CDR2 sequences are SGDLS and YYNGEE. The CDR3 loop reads CASSPGTGWGYTF. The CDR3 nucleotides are TGTGCCAGCAGCCCAGGGACAGGCTGGGGCTACACCTTC.

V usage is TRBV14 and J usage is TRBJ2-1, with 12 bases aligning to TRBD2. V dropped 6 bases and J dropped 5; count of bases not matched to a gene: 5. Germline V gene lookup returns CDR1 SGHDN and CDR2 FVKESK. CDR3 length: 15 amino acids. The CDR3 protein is CASRRTSGNHNEQFF. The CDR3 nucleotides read TGTGCCAGCAGACGGACTAGCGGGAACCACAATGAGCAGTTCTTC.

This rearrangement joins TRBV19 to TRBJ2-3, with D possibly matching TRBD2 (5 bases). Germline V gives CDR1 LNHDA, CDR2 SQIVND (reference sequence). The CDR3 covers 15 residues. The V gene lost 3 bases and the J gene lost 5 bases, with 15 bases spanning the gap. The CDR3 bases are TGTGCCAGTAGTATCGGAGGACCCCCGGTAGATACGCAGTATTTT. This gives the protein CASSIGGPPVDTQYF.

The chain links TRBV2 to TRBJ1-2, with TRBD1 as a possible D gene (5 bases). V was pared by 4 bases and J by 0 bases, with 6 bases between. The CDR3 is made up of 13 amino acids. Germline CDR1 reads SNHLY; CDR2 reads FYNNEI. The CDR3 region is CASSGGTNYGYTF. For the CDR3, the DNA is TGTGCCAGCAGTGGGGGCACTAACTATGGCTACACCTTC.

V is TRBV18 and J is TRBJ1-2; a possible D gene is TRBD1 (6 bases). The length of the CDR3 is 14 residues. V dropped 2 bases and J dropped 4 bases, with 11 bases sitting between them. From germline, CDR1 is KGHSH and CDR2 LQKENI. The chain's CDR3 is CASSPAPDSYGYTF. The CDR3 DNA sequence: TGTGCCAGCTCACCAGCTCCGGACAGCTATGGCTACACCTTC.

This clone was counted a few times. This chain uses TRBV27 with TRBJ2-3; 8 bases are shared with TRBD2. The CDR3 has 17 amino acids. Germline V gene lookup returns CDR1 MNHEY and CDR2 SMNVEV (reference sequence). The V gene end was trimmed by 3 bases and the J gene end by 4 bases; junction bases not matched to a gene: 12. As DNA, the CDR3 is TGTGCCAGCAGTTTTTCCCCCAGCGGGAGTTGGGCAGATACGCAGTATTTT. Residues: CASSFSPSGSWADTQYF.

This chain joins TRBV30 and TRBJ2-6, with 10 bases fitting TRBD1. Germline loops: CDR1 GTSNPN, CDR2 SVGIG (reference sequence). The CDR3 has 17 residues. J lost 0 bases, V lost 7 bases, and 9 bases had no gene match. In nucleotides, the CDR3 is TGTGCCTCCGTGGGACAGGGGAGTCTCTCTGGGGCCAACGTCCTGACTTTC. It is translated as CASVGQGSLSGANVLTF.

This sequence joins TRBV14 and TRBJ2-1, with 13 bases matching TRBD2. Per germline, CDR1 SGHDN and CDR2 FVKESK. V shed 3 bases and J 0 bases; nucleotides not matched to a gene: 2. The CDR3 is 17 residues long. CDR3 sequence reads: CASSQWTSGSSYNEQFF. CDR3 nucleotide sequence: TGTGCCAGCAGCCAGTGGACTAGCGGGAGCTCCTACAATGAGCAGTTCTTC.

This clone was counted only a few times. CDR3 loop: CASSEALPTDTQYF. The CDR3 DNA is TGTGCCAGCAGTGAGGCCTTACCCACAGATACGCAGTATTTT. The chain recombines TRBV2 with TRBJ2-3, with unresolved D. The CDR3 is 14 amino acids. The V end lost 3 bases, the J end lost 2 bases, and 9 bases lay between the germline ends. Looked up from germline, CDR1 is SNHLY and CDR2 is FYNNEI.

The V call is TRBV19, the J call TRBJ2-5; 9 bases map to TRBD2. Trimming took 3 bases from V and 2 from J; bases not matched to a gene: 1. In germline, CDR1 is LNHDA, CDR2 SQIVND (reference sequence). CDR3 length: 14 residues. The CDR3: CASSMLAGQETQYF. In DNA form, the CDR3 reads TGTGCCAGTAGTATGCTAGCGGGGCAAGAGACCCAGTACTTC.

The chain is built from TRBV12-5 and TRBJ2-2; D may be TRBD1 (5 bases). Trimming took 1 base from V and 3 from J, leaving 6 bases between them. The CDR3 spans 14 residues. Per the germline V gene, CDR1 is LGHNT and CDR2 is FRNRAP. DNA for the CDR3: TGTGCTAGTGGTTTGGCAGGGCACACCGGGGAGCTGTTTTTT. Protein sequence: CASGLAGHTGELFF.

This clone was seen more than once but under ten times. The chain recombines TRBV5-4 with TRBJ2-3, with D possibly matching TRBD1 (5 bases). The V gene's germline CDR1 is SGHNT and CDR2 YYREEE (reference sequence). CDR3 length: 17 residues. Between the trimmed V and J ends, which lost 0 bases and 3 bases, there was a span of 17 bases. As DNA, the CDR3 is TGTGCCAGCAGCTTGGGGACAAGGTCCCTAGGTACAGATACGCAGTATTTT. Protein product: CASSLGTRSLGTDTQYF.

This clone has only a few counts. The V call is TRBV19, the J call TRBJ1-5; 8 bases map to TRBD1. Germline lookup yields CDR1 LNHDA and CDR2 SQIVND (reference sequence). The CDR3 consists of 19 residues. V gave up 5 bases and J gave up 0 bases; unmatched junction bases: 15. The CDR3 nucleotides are TGTGCCAGTAGTGCCGCCGGACAGGGAAGGGGCCTTAGCAATCAGCCCCAGCATTTT. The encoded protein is CASSAAGQGRGLSNQPQHF. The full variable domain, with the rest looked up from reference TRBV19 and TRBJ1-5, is DGGITQSPKYLFRKEGQNVTLSCEQNLNHDAMYWYRQDPGQGLRLIYYSQIVNDFQKGDIAEGYSVSREKKESFPLTVTSAQKNPTAFYLCASSAAGQGRGLSNQPQHFGDGTRLSIL.

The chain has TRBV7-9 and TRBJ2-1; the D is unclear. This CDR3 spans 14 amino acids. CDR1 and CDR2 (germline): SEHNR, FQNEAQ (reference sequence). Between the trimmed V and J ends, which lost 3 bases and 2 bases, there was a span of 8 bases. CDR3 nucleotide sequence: TGTGCCAGCAGCTTCAGTACCCCCTACAATGAGCAGTTCTTC. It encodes CASSFSTPYNEQFF.

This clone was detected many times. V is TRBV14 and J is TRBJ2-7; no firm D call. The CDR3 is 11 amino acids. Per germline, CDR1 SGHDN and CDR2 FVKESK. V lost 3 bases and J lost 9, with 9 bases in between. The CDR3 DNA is TGTGCCAGCAGCCACGCTACCTTGCAGTACTTC. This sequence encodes CASSHATLQYF.

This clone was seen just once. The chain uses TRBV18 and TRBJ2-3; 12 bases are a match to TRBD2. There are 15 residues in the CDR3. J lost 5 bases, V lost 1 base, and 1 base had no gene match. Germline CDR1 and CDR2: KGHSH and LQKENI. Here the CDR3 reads CASSPQLAGGDTQYF. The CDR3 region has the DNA TGTGCCAGCTCACCACAACTAGCGGGAGGAGATACGCAGTATTTT.

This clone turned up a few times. The DNA for the CDR3 is TGCGCCAGCAGCGAGGACACCGGCCAGTCTGGCTACACCTTC. Translated, it gives CASSEDTGQSGYTF. The chain is built from TRBV5-1 and TRBJ1-2, with D possibly being TRBD1 (5 bases). The V end lost 4 bases, the J end lost 7 bases, and 17 bases lay between the germline ends. The CDR3 has 14 residues. Germline loops: CDR1 SGHRS, CDR2 YFSETQ.

In DNA form, the CDR3 reads TGTGCCAGCAGACCGACAGCTAGCACAGATACGCAGTATTTT. It encodes CASRPTASTDTQYF. This rearrangement joins TRBV2 to TRBJ2-3; D might be TRBD1 (5 bases). The CDR3 consists of 14 residues. Per the germline V gene, CDR1 is SNHLY and CDR2 is FYNNEI. Deletions cut 6 bases from V and 0 bases from J, with 10 bases between.

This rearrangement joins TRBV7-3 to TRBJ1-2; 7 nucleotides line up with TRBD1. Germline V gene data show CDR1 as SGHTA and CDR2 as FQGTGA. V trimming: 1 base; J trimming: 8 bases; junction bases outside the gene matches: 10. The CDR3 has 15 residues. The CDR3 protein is CASSLKGANYNGYTF. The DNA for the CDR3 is TGTGCCAGCAGCTTAAAGGGGGCCAACTATAACGGCTACACCTTC.

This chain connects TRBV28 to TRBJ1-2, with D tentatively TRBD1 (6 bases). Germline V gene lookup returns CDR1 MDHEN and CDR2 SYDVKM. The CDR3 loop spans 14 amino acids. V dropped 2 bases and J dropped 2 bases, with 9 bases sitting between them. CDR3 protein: CASSLGTTNYGYTF. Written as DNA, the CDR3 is TGTGCCAGCAGTTTAGGGACAACGAACTATGGCTACACCTTC.

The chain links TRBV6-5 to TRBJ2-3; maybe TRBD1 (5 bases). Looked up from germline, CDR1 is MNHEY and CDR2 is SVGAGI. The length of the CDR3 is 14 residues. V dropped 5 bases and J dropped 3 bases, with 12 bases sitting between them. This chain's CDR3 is CASSRGLGTDTQYF. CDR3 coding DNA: TGTGCCAGCAGTAGGGGTCTCGGGACAGATACGCAGTATTTT.

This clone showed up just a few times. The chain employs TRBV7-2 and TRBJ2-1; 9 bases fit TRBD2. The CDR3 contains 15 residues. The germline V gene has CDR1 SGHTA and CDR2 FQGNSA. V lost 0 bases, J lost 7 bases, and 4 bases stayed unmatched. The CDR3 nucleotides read TGTGCCAGCAGCTTAGCGTGGACTAGCGTTAATGAGCAGTTCTTC. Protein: CASSLAWTSVNEQFF.

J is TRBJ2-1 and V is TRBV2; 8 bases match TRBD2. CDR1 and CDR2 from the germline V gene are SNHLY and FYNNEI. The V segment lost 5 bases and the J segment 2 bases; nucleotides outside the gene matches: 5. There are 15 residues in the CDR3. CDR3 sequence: CASSPTSGAYNEQFF. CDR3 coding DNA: TGTGCCAGCAGTCCAACTAGCGGAGCCTACAATGAGCAGTTCTTC. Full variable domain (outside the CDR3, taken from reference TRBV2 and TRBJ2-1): EPEVTQTPSHQVTQMGQEVILRCVPISNHLYFYWYRQILGQKVEFLVSFYNNEISEKSEIFDDQFSVERPDGSNFTLKIRSTKLEDSAMYFCASSPTSGAYNEQFFGPGTRLTVL.

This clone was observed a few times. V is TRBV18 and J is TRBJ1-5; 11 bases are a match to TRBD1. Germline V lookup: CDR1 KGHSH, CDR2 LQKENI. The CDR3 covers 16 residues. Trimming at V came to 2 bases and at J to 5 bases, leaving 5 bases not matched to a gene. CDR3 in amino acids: CASSPADRGHHQPQHF. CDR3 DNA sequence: TGTGCCAGCTCACCAGCGGACAGGGGGCATCATCAGCCCCAGCATTTT.

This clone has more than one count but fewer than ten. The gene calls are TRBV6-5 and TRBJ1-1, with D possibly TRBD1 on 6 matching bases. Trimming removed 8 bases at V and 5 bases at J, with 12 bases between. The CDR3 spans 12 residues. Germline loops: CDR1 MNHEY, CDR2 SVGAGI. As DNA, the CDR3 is TGTGCCAGCCGGAGGGGGGGGACTGAAGCTTTCTTT. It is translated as CASRRGGTEAFF.

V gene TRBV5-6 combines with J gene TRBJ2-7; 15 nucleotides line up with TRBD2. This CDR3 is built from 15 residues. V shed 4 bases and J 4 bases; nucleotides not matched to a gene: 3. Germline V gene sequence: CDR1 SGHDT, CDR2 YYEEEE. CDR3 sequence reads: CASSPGLAGGYEQYF. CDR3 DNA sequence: TGTGCCAGCAGCCCGGGACTAGCGGGAGGTTACGAGCAGTACTTC.

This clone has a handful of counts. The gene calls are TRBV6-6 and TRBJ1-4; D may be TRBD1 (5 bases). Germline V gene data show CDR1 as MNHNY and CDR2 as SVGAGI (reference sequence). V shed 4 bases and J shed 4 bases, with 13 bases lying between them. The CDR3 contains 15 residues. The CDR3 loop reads CASSSGGASNEKLFF. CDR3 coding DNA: TGTGCCAGCAGTTCGGGAGGGGCCAGTAATGAAAAACTGTTTTTT.

CDR3 amino acids: CASSLDSGTGGNEQFF. Here the CDR3 DNA reads TGTGCCAGCAGCTTGGACTCAGGGACAGGGGGGAATGAGCAGTTCTTC. The V gene is TRBV7-2, the J gene TRBJ2-1, with 11 positions matching TRBD1. J lost 7 bases, V lost 3 bases, and 8 bases had no gene match. This CDR3 is 16 amino acids long. Per the germline V gene, CDR1 is SGHTA and CDR2 is FQGNSA.